Described below is a single T cell receptor beta chain sequence and its context. The antigen remains unidentified. A universal primer site came from template switching; cDNA carried unique molecular identifiers. From the 5' RACE reads, TCRdb called clonotypes with MiXCR, one entry per CDR3 protein. The sample shows some 1,700,000 distinct CDR3 sequences, about 32% of them seen only once. The source of the sample is a study of identical twins. Study conclusions and caveats: Twin pairs' shared out-of-frame alpha sequences were enriched in low generation probability. Monozygotic twin pairs showed more out-of-frame TCR alpha sharing than models estimated.

Everyone who donated was a healthy Caucasian. Trimming at V came to 5 bases and at J to 2 bases, leaving 10 bases not matched to a gene. This CDR3 has 15 residues. Per germline, CDR1 DFQATT and CDR2 SNEGSKA (reference sequence). The sequence derives from a newborn girl in good health. The chain has TRBV20-1 and TRBJ2-3; 7 nucleotides align to TRBD2. The sequenced sample consisted of cord blood. CDR3 amino acids: CSAHSAGVLTDTQYF. The CDR3 nucleotides read TGCAGTGCTCATTCGGCGGGGGTCCTCACAGATACGCAGTATTTT.